A single TCR beta chain is shown here with its context. This clonotype turned up a few times. Its antigen is not yet known. No much larger clonotype is one base removed from it; base qualities were not supplied. Set within a cohort of healthcare workers in London, UK, this nested case-control study involved weekly PCR testing of nasopharyngeal swabs along with blood sampling. Between 23 and 31 March 2020, the week of the UK lockdown, healthcare workers were enrolled and then followed up weekly for as long as 16 weeks. This sample was included in a study of early T cells in non-severe SARS-CoV-2 infection (dated by TCRdb to the early 2020s). Background for the entire study: Because TCR sequencing relied on bulk RNA taken from unsorted whole blood, pairing of alpha and beta chains was not possible.

The paper's findings and limits, for the study overall: VDJdb matching was skewed toward anti-spike CD8 responses and likely underestimated virus-specific expansions by missing private and CD4 specificities.

The CDR3 goes from the cysteine to the phenylalanine over 14 residues. This entry keeps only the CDR3 DNA: 42 bases, framed from base 1. From a lookup of the germline V gene, CDR1 and CDR2 are MGHRA and YSYEKL. V is shortened by 0 bases, J by 0 bases, and the region joining them spans 4 bases. The library relied on 5' RACE. Sequencing was carried out with a NextSeq 500. Unique molecular identifiers were attached to individual cDNA molecules in the TCR library protocol so that sequencing error and PCR bias could be corrected. Sequencing covered both TCR alpha and beta chains, and within each sample the abundances of alpha and beta sequences were tightly co-correlated. The original pipeline was this. Decombinator V4 was used to annotate the V gene, J gene and CDR3 of the TCR sequences. Expanded TCRs were defined as changing significantly between any two time points under a Poisson model with p below 0.0001. TCR abundances were normalised to the total number of TCRs sequenced per sample and expressed as counts per million. TRAV1-2 paired with TRAJ12, TRAJ20 or TRAJ33 defined MAIT TCRs, while TRAV10 paired with TRAJ18 defined iNKT TCRs. VDJdb, accessed 1 November 2021, was searched for CMV, EBV and SARS-CoV-2 annotated TCRs, with TCRs annotated for multiple antigens excluded. TCRdb handled the public reads itself, with Q25 trimming in fastp and clone calling in MiXCR, and kept productive beta chains. Each entry is one CDR3 protein sequence, shown with its most common DNA and genes. Here the V and J calls rest on TCRdb's processing, not on the authors' analysis. Within this sample are about 60,000 distinct CDR3 sequences, with 20% of them counted one time only. The leading ten clones occupy approximately 15% of the sample.

The chain joins TRBV4-1 to TRBJ2-3, with the D gene too uncertain to name. This TCR was recovered from an adult who was a healthcare worker with PCR-confirmed SARS-CoV-2 infection or an uninfected control (not recorded which). Specimen: whole blood, collected at baseline. The sequenced DNA is TGCGCCAGCAGCCAAGATCGGAGCACAGATACGCAGTATTTT. Translated, this gives CASSQDRSTDTQYF.